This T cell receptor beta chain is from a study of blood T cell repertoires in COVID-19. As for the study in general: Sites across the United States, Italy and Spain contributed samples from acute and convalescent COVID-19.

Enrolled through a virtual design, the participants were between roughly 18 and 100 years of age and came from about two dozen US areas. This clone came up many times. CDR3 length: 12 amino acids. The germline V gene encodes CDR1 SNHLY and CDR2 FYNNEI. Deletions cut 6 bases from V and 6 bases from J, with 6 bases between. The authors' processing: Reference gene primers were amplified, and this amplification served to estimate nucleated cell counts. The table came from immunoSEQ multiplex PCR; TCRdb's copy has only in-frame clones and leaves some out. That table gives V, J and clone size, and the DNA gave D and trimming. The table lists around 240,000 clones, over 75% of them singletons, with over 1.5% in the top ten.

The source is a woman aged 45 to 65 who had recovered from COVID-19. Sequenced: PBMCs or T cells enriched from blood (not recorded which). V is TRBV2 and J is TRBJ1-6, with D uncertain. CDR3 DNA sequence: TGTGCCAGCAGAAAGCCTAATTCACCCCTCCACTTT. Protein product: CASRKPNSPLHF.